The next 27 T cell receptor beta chains were all read from a single sample in a study of cytomegalovirus exposure and HLA in healthy donors. Amplification used 60 Vbeta primers and 13 Jbeta primers. Profiling relied on immunoSEQ multiplex PCR, and the TCRdb table lists in-frame clones only, not all of them. The sample has over 150,000 clones, 70% to 85% seen once. Material: PBMCs. These receptor sequences come from a woman aged 60-75 years in good health and CMV-seropositive.

The chain joins TRBV19 to TRBJ2-6; D might be TRBD1 (5 bases). Trimming took off 5 bases at V and 0 bases at J, with 11 bases between the two ends. The CDR3 covers 16 residues. The germline V gene has CDR1 LNHDA and CDR2 SQIVND (reference sequence). DNA of the CDR3: TGTGCCAGTAGTCCCCAGGGCACCTCTGGGGCCAACGTCCTGACTTTC. Its protein product is CASSPQGTSGANVLTF.

V gene TRBV5-5 combines with J gene TRBJ1-4; D perhaps matches TRBD1 (5 bases). The germline V and J ends were trimmed by 2 bases and 3 bases, with 11 bases remaining between them. In germline, CDR1 is SGHKS, CDR2 YYEKEE (reference sequence). The CDR3 contains 15 residues. The CDR3 is CASSFGGVSNEKLFF. CDR3 bases: TGTGCCAGCAGCTTCGGGGGTGTTTCTAATGAAAAACTGTTTTTT. The whole variable domain, filled in from reference TRBV5-5 and TRBJ1-4, reads DAGVTQSPTHLIKTRGQQVTLRCSPISGHKSVSWYQQVLGQGPQFIFQYYEKEERGRGNFPDRFSARQFPNYSSELNVNALLLGDSALYLCASSFGGVSNEKLFFGSGTQLSVL.

This chain uses TRBV2 with TRBJ2-5; 8 bases line up with TRBD2. Losses at the gene ends were 6 bases for V and 4 bases for J; bases not matched to a gene: 10. This CDR3 spans 15 amino acids. Germline CDR1 and CDR2: SNHLY and FYNNEI. CDR3 nucleotides: TGTGCCAGCAGCCGAACGCGGGGGGAATTAGAGACCCAGTACTTC. Protein: CASSRTRGELETQYF.

The chain employs TRBV7-9 and TRBJ1-2; D is possibly TRBD1 (5 bases). The CDR3 has 14 amino acids. Germline CDR1 is SEHNR and CDR2 is FQNEAQ (reference sequence). The V end was cut by 5 bases, the J end by 5 bases, with 15 bases between. CDR3 nucleotide sequence: TGTGCCAGCAGCCCCGGGAGGGGTTCTTATGGCTACACCTTC. Its protein is CASSPGRGSYGYTF.

The chain uses TRBV19 and TRBJ2-4; D is possibly TRBD1 (7 bases). In germline, CDR1 is LNHDA, CDR2 SQIVND (reference sequence). V lost 1 base and J 5 bases, leaving 21 bases between the germline ends. The CDR3 runs to 18 residues. CDR3: CASSIGGGTAPEENIQYF. The CDR3 DNA sequence: TGTGCCAGTAGTATAGGAGGGGGGACAGCCCCTGAGGAAAACATTCAGTACTTC. Supplemented by reference TRBV19 and TRBJ2-4, the full variable domain reads DGGITQSPKYLFRKEGQNVTLSCEQNLNHDAMYWYRQDPGQGLRLIYYSQIVNDFQKGDIAEGYSVSREKKESFPLTVTSAQKNPTAFYLCASSIGGGTAPEENIQYFGAGTRLSVL.

The chain employs TRBV4-2 and TRBJ2-1, with TRBD2 matching over 14 bases. The CDR3 length is 17 residues. V shed 4 bases, J shed 2 bases, and the junction held 4 bases outside the gene matches. Looked up from germline, CDR1 is LGHNA and CDR2 is YNFKEQ. CDR3 in amino acids: CASSPGTSGSPYNEQFF. DNA of the CDR3: TGTGCCAGCAGCCCCGGGACTAGCGGGAGCCCCTACAATGAGCAGTTCTTC.

J is TRBJ2-2 and V is TRBV5-1; the D gene is possibly TRBD1 (6 bases). The germline V gene has CDR1 SGHRS and CDR2 YFSETQ. The CDR3 spans 15 residues. V lost 2 bases, J lost 5 bases, and 13 bases lay in between. The CDR3 nucleotides are TGCGCCAGCAGCTTACGGACAGAGGGGACCGGGGAGCTGTTTTTT. Its translation is CASSLRTEGTGELFF.

The V call is TRBV5-6, the J call TRBJ1-1; D may be TRBD1 (5 bases). The CDR3 sequence is 14 residues long. Germline values: CDR1 SGHDT, CDR2 YYEEEE. Trimming removed 0 bases at V and 5 bases at J, with 11 bases between. CDR3 in amino acids: CASSLGRVWTEAFF. CDR3 coding DNA: TGTGCCAGCAGCTTGGGCAGGGTTTGGACTGAAGCTTTCTTT.

The chain is built from TRBV27 and TRBJ2-7, with D hard to call. Germline assignment: CDR1 MNHEY and CDR2 SMNVEV (reference sequence). V lost 3 bases to trimming and J lost 12 bases, with 3 bases between them. This CDR3 contains 8 residues. Written as DNA, the CDR3 is TGTGCCAGCAGTTTGGCGTACTTC. Protein sequence: CASSLAYF.

J is TRBJ2-3 and V is TRBV2; 9 bases line up with TRBD2. Germline assignment: CDR1 SNHLY and CDR2 FYNNEI. V was clipped by 3 bases and J by 2 bases; unmatched bases: 6. The CDR3 runs 16 residues. Here the CDR3 reads CASSDPSGTFTDTQYF. The CDR3 bases are TGTGCCAGCAGTGACCCTAGCGGGACCTTCACAGATACGCAGTATTTT. Filled out from reference TRBV2 and TRBJ2-3, the complete variable domain reads EPEVTQTPSHQVTQMGQEVILRCVPISNHLYFYWYRQILGQKVEFLVSFYNNEISEKSEIFDDQFSVERPDGSNFTLKIRSTKLEDSAMYFCASSDPSGTFTDTQYFGPGTRLTVL.

The gene calls are TRBV29-1 and TRBJ1-5, with TRBD1 matching 8 bases. The CDR3 has 13 amino acids. Trimming removed 4 bases from V and 4 bases from J; junction bases left unmatched: 3. Germline loops: CDR1 SQVTM, CDR2 ANQGSEA. CDR3 DNA: TGCAGCGTTGCGACAGGGGATAATCAGCCCCAGCATTTT. Protein sequence: CSVATGDNQPQHF. The full variable domain, rest sourced from reference TRBV29-1 and TRBJ1-5, is SAVISQKPSRDICQRGTSLTIQCQVDSQVTMMFWYRQQPGQSLTLIATANQGSEATYESGFVIDKFPISRPNLTFSTLTVSNMSPEDSSIYLCSVATGDNQPQHFGDGTRLSIL.

As regards this clone: The sample carries other DNA sequences with the same CDR3. The rearrangement uses TRBV5-1 and TRBJ1-1, with D possibly matching TRBD1 (5 bases). This CDR3 is built from 15 residues. The V gene's germline CDR1 is SGHRS and CDR2 YFSETQ. V was shortened by 2 bases and J by 1 base, with 12 bases between the two germline ends. This CDR3 reads CASSLGGRGNTEAFF. CDR3 coding DNA: TGCGCCAGCAGCTTAGGAGGGAGGGGGAACACTGAAGCTTTCTTT. Variable domain in full (rest from reference TRBV5-1 and TRBJ1-1): KAGVTQTPRYLIKTRGQQVTLSCSPISGHRSVSWYQQTPGQGLQFLFEYFSETQRNKGNFPGRFSGRQFSNSRSEMNVSTLELGDSALYLCASSLGGRGNTEAFFGQGTRLTVV.

The chain links TRBV5-1 to TRBJ2-3, with D hard to call. Trimming cost V 0 bases and J 3 bases, with 11 bases left between them. The CDR3 covers 15 residues. From germline, CDR1 is SGHRS and CDR2 YFSETQ. CDR3 in DNA: TGCGCCAGCAGCTTGGGTCCCCAGCGAACAGATACGCAGTATTTT. It translates to CASSLGPQRTDTQYF.

The chain joins TRBV6-6 to TRBJ1-2; the D is unclear. The V gene's germline CDR1 is MNHNY and CDR2 SVGAGI (reference sequence). The CDR3 runs 13 residues. V was shortened by 6 bases and J by 6 bases, with 14 bases between the two germline ends. The CDR3 loop is CASSPLARNGYTF. CDR3 bases: TGTGCCAGCAGCCCACTGGCTAGGAATGGCTACACCTTC.

As concerns this clone: A junction boundary mismatches the germline segment, possibly from a read error. This chain connects TRBV5-1 to TRBJ2-6, with D possibly TRBD1 on 7 matching bases. CDR3 size: 14 residues. Per germline, CDR1 SGHRS and CDR2 YFSETQ. CDR3 nucleotide sequence: TGCGCCAGCAGGGAGGGTACAGGGGCCAACGGCCTGACTTTC. Its protein product is CASREGTGANGLTF.

The genes are TRBV19 and TRBJ2-2, with unresolved D. The CDR3 runs 14 residues. V lost 11 bases and J 4 bases, leaving 17 bases between the germline ends. CDR1 is LNHDA, CDR2 SQIVND, per germline (reference sequence). As DNA, the CDR3 is TGTGCCTCTAGGTGGCACCCATCCACCGGGGAGCTGTTTTTT. It encodes CASRWHPSTGELFF.

This clone was seen just once. The chain links TRBV5-4 to TRBJ2-7, with 10 bases lining up with TRBD1. CDR3 length: 15 amino acids. CDR1 is SGHNT and CDR2 is YYREEE in the germline V gene (reference sequence). The junction had 5 bases not matched to a gene; V was cut back by 0 bases and J by 5 bases. Here the CDR3 reads CASSLAWDRGHEQYF. The CDR3, as DNA: TGTGCCAGCAGCTTGGCATGGGACAGGGGCCACGAGCAGTACTTC.

This rearrangement joins TRBV20-1 to TRBJ2-1; no firm D call. The CDR3 is 11 amino acids. V was clipped by 3 bases and J by 4 bases, with 4 bases between them. Germline CDR1 reads DFQATT; CDR2 reads SNEGSKA (reference sequence). In DNA form, the CDR3 reads TGCAGTGCTAGCGAGTACAATGAGCAGTTCTTC. Its protein product is CSASEYNEQFF.

The table lists this clone with a few counts. V and J are TRBV6-5 and TRBJ2-3, with a possible D match to TRBD2 (7 bases). The germline V gene has CDR1 MNHEY and CDR2 SVGAGI. This CDR3 region has 14 residues. V was pared by 7 bases and J by 4 bases, with 15 bases between. CDR3 coding DNA: TGTGCCAGCACCTTACGGGGGGCTGCAGATACGCAGTATTTT. This encodes CASTLRGAADTQYF.

This clone was recorded a few times. V usage is TRBV7-6 and J usage is TRBJ2-7, with 8 bases matching TRBD1. The CDR3 has 16 residues. The ends lost 5 bases at V and 1 base at J; junction bases unmatched: 10. Germline V CDR1 and CDR2: SGHVS, FNYEAQ. The CDR3 DNA reads TGTGCCAGCAGCCCTGGACAGGGTGTGTATTCCTACGAGCAGTACTTC. Protein sequence: CASSPGQGVYSYEQYF. The full variable domain, in which reference TRBV7-6 and TRBJ2-7 provide the parts outside the CDR3, is GAGVSQSPRYKVTKRGQDVALRCDPISGHVSLYWYRQALGQGPEFLTYFNYEAQQDKSGLPNDRFSAERPEGSISTLTIQRTEQRDSAMYRCASSPGQGVYSYEQYFGPGTRLTVT.

This chain joins TRBV18 and TRBJ2-5, with a tentative D call TRBD2 (5 bases). Trimming took off 9 bases at V and 7 bases at J, with 18 bases between the two ends. Germline loops: CDR1 KGHSH, CDR2 LQKENI. The CDR3 runs to 13 residues. The CDR3 DNA is TGTGCCAGTATCACCACTGCAGAGGGGACCCAGTACTTC. It translates to CASITTAEGTQYF.

CDR3 nucleotide sequence: TGTGCCAGCAGCTTACAACAACCAGGGGTCCCTGGAAACACCATATATTTT. This encodes CASSLQQPGVPGNTIYF. V gene TRBV7-2 combines with J gene TRBJ1-3, with D possibly matching TRBD1 (6 bases). The germline gives CDR1 SGHTA, CDR2 FQGNSA. Trimming pared 2 bases from V and 2 bases from J, leaving 16 bases between. This CDR3 region has 17 residues.

This rearrangement joins TRBV9 to TRBJ2-5; perhaps TRBD2 as D (5 bases). Germline values: CDR1 SGDLS, CDR2 YYNGEE. Trimming took 3 bases from V and 9 from J, leaving 15 bases between them. The CDR3 spans 13 residues. The CDR3 loop reads CASSGQTSSAQYF. Written as DNA, the CDR3 is TGTGCCAGCAGCGGCCAAACTAGTTCGGCCCAGTACTTC.

The rearrangement joins TRBV10-3 to TRBJ1-5, with a tentative D call TRBD1 (6 bases). V lost 3 bases, J lost 3 bases, and 9 bases lay in between. CDR3 length: 14 residues. Germline loops: CDR1 ENHRY, CDR2 SYGVKD. CDR3 region: CAISDRGHNQPQHF. Here the CDR3 DNA reads TGTGCCATCAGTGACAGGGGACACAATCAGCCCCAGCATTTT.

In its sample, this clone was seen a few times. The chain is built from TRBV4-1 and TRBJ2-1; TRBD1 matches 7 bases. Germline V gives CDR1 MGHRA, CDR2 YSYEKL. This CDR3 is built from 16 residues. The J segment lost 3 bases and the V segment lost 4 bases, leaving 9 bases of the junction unmatched. CDR3 sequence: CASSLTPGQSYNEQFF. The CDR3 DNA follows: TGCGCCAGCAGCCTAACCCCGGGACAGAGCTACAATGAGCAGTTCTTC.

The chain carries TRBV6-5 and TRBJ2-5; 12 bases map to TRBD1. With 7 bases clipped from V and 13 bases from J, the junction kept 10 bases outside the gene matches. The CDR3 is 13 amino acids. Germline CDR1 and CDR2: MNHEY and SVGAGI. CDR3 in amino acids: CASNSGTGGVPYF. Written as DNA, the CDR3 is TGTGCCAGCAATTCCGGGACAGGGGGCGTTCCGTACTTC.

The chain couples TRBV7-2 to TRBJ1-3; D is unclear. V dropped 5 bases and J dropped 0 bases, with 17 bases sitting between them. In germline, CDR1 is SGHTA, CDR2 FQGNSA. The CDR3 spans 17 residues. The CDR3 DNA is TGTGCCAGCAGCCCCGCGAGGCGACTCCTCTCTGGAAACACCATATATTTT. Its translation: CASSPARRLLSGNTIYF.